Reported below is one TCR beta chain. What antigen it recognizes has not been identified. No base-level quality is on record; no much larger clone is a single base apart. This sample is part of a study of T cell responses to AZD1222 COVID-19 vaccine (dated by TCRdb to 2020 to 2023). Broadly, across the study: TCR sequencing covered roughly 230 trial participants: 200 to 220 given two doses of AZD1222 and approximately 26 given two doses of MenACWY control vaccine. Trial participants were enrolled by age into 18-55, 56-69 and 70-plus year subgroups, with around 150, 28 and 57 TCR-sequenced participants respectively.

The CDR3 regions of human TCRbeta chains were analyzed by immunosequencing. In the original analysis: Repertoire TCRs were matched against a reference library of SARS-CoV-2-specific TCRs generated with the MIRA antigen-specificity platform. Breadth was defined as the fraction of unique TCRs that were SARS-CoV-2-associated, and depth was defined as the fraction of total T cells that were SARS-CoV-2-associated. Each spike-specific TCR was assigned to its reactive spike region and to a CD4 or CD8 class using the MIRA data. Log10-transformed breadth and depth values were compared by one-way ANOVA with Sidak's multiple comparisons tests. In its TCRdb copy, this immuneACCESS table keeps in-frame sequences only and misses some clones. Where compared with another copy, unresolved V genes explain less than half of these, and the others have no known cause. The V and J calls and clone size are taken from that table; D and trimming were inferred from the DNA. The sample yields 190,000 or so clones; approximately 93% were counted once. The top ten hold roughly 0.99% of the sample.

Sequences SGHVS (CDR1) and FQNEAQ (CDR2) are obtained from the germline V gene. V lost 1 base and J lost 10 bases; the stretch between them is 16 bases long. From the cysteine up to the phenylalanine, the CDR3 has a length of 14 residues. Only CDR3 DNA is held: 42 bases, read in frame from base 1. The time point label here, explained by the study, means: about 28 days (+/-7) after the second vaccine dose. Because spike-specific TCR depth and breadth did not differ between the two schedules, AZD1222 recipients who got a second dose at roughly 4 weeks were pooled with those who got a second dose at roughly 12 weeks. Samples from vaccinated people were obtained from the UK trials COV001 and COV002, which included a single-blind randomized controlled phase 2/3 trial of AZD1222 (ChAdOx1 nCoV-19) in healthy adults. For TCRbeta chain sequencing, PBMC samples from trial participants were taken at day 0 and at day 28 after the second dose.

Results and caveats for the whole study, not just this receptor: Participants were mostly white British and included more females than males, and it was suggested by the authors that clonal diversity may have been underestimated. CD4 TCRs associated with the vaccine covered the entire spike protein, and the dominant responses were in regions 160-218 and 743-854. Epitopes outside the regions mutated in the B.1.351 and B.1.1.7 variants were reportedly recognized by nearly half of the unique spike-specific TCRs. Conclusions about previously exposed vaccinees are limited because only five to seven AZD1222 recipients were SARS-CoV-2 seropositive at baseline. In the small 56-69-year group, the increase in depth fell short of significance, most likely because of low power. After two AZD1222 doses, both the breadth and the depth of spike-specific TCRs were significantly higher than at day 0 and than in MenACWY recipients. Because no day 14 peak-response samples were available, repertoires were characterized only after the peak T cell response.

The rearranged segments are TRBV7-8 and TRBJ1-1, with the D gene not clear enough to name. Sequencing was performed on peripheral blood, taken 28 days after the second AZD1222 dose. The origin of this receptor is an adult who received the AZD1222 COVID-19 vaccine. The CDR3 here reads CASSLDLLSRGAFF. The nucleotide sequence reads TGTGCCAGCAGCTTAGATCTCCTTTCTCGAGGAGCTTTCTTT.